The rows below give T cell receptor beta chains drawn from one sample of a study of early stage breast cancer tumors. TCRdb's copy holds only in-frame clones and misses some; the assay was immunoSEQ multiplex PCR. This table has 32,000 or so clones, around 70% appearing once. Sequenced sample: blood. The receptor source for this set is a person between 50 and 60 years old with breast cancer. Each CDR3 is given with its conserved first and last residue. The D gene is left open where the match is weak. Expanded clones get a size class; other rows say once, few or many, or leave the size out.

d_gene: TRBD1
abundance: .
v_gene: TRBV18
j_gene: TRBJ2-7
CDR3aa: CASSSGTGAREQYF
CDR3nt: TGTGCCAGCTCCTCCGGGACAGGGGCTCGGGAGCAGTACTTC

d_gene: TRBD1
abundance: .
v_gene: TRBV7-9
j_gene: TRBJ2-7
CDR3aa: CASSLATGTDSYEQYF
CDR3nt: TGTGCCAGCAGCTTAGCCACCGGGACAGATTCCTACGAGCAGTACTTC

d_gene: .
abundance: .
v_gene: TRBV5-6
j_gene: TRBJ2-1
CDR3aa: CASSLNGRLSYNEQFF
CDR3nt: TGTGCCAGCAGCTTGAATGGGAGGCTATCCTACAATGAGCAGTTCTTC

d_gene: .
abundance: few
v_gene: TRBV7-9
j_gene: TRBJ1-2
CDR3aa: CASMDGTSTGYTF
CDR3nt: TGTGCCAGCATGGACGGCACGTCGACGGGCTACACCTTC

d_gene: TRBD2
abundance: .
v_gene: TRBV13
j_gene: TRBJ2-7
CDR3aa: CASSLISGGVYEQYF
CDR3nt: TGTGCCAGCAGCCTTATTAGCGGGGGGGTCTACGAGCAGTACTTC

d_gene: TRBD1
abundance: .
v_gene: TRBV6-6
j_gene: TRBJ1-5
CDR3aa: CASSYSRQGLNQPQHF
CDR3nt: TGTGCCAGCAGTTACTCCAGACAGGGGTTAAATCAGCCCCAGCATTTT

d_gene: .
abundance: .
v_gene: TRBV19
j_gene: TRBJ1-1
CDR3aa: CASSINGPEAFF
CDR3nt: TGTGCCAGTAGTATAAATGGGCCAGAAGCTTTCTTT

d_gene: TRBD2
abundance: .
v_gene: TRBV29-1
j_gene: TRBJ2-1
CDR3aa: CSVPPGLAGQQFF
CDR3nt: TGCAGCGTTCCCCCGGGACTAGCGGGACAGCAGTTCTTC

d_gene: TRBD2
abundance: .
v_gene: TRBV2
j_gene: TRBJ2-1
CDR3aa: CASTRDSGRIGEQFF
CDR3nt: TGTGCCAGCACGCGGGATAGCGGGAGAATCGGTGAGCAGTTCTTC

d_gene: .
abundance: .
v_gene: TRBV19
j_gene: TRBJ1-1
CDR3aa: CASRSVGYVLNTEAFF
CDR3nt: TGTGCCAGTCGGTCGGTAGGCTATGTTTTGAACACTGAAGCTTTCTTT

d_gene: TRBD1
abundance: .
v_gene: TRBV6-1
j_gene: TRBJ2-5
CDR3aa: CASSGLGQGQETQYF
CDR3nt: TGTGCCAGCAGTGGACTAGGACAGGGGCAAGAGACCCAGTACTTC

d_gene: TRBD2
abundance: once
v_gene: TRBV7-8
j_gene: TRBJ2-1
CDR3aa: CASSATSASYNEQFF
CDR3nt: TGTGCCAGCAGCGCTACTAGCGCGAGCTACAATGAGCAGTTCTTC

d_gene: TRBD2
abundance: .
v_gene: TRBV6-6
j_gene: TRBJ2-5
CDR3aa: CASSYAEARGGTQYF
CDR3nt: TGTGCCAGCAGTTACGCCGAAGCCCGGGGGGGAACCCAGTACTTC

d_gene: TRBD2
abundance: once
v_gene: TRBV27
j_gene: TRBJ2-2
CDR3aa: CASSTWTSGSWAGELFF
CDR3nt: TGTGCCAGCAGTACTTGGACTAGCGGGAGTTGGGCCGGGGAGCTGTTTTTT

d_gene: .
abundance: .
v_gene: TRBV7-2
j_gene: TRBJ2-7
CDR3aa: CASSLTRASYEQYF
CDR3nt: TGTGCCAGCAGCTTAACTAGGGCCTCCTACGAGCAGTACTTC

d_gene: .
abundance: .
v_gene: TRBV4-2
j_gene: TRBJ1-3
CDR3aa: CASSQDVVNSGNTIYF
CDR3nt: TGTGCCAGCAGCCAAGATGTAGTGAACTCTGGAAACACCATATATTTT

d_gene: .
abundance: few
v_gene: TRBV5-5
j_gene: TRBJ1-2
CDR3aa: CASSLLTEGVYGYTF
CDR3nt: TGTGCCAGCAGCTTGCTCACCGAGGGCGTTTATGGCTACACCTTC

d_gene: .
abundance: .
v_gene: TRBV5-4
j_gene: TRBJ1-2
CDR3aa: CASSSSWGNYGYTF
CDR3nt: TGTGCCAGCAGCTCTTCGTGGGGGAACTATGGCTACACCTTC

d_gene: TRBD2
abundance: .
v_gene: TRBV7-2
j_gene: TRBJ2-7
CDR3aa: CASSPLADSSYEQYF
CDR3nt: TGTGCCAGCAGCCCCCTAGCGGATAGCTCCTACGAGCAGTACTTC

d_gene: TRBD2
abundance: .
v_gene: TRBV7-6
j_gene: TRBJ2-7
CDR3aa: CASSLGGGRALDEQYF
CDR3nt: TGTGCCAGCAGCTTAGGGGGCGGGAGGGCCTTAGACGAGCAGTACTTC

d_gene: TRBD1
abundance: few
v_gene: TRBV10-3
j_gene: TRBJ2-7
CDR3aa: CATTGGTYEQYF
CDR3nt: TGTGCCACCACAGGGGGGACCTACGAGCAGTACTTC

d_gene: TRBD1
abundance: .
v_gene: TRBV11-2
j_gene: TRBJ2-7
CDR3aa: CASSSRTGGYEQYF
CDR3nt: TGTGCCAGCAGCTCCCGGACAGGGGGCTACGAGCAGTACTTC

d_gene: .
abundance: few
v_gene: TRBV2
j_gene: TRBJ2-3
CDR3aa: CASSEKRISQYF
CDR3nt: TGTGCCAGCAGTGAGAAGAGAATCTCTCAGTATTTT

d_gene: .
abundance: .
v_gene: TRBV27
j_gene: TRBJ1-2
CDR3aa: CASSLNSGHYGYTF
CDR3nt: TGTGCCAGCAGCCTTAACAGCGGCCACTATGGCTACACCTTC

d_gene: .
abundance: .
v_gene: TRBV7-6
j_gene: TRBJ2-2
CDR3aa: CASSLAGSRGGTGELFF
CDR3nt: TGTGCCAGCAGCTTAGCGGGGAGTAGGGGAGGCACCGGGGAGCTGTTTTTT

d_gene: .
abundance: .
v_gene: TRBV11-2
j_gene: TRBJ2-1
CDR3aa: CASSWGYNEQFF
CDR3nt: TGTGCCAGCAGCTGGGGGTACAATGAGCAGTTCTTC

d_gene: .
abundance: few
v_gene: TRBV29-1
j_gene: TRBJ1-2
CDR3aa: CSASGLAGNYGYTF
CDR3nt: TGCAGCGCCTCGGGCCTCGCTGGGAACTATGGCTACACCTTC

d_gene: .
abundance: medium-sized
v_gene: TRBV4-2
j_gene: TRBJ2-7
CDR3aa: CASSQDDGGGDEQYF
CDR3nt: TGTGCCAGCAGCCAAGATGACGGGGGCGGGGACGAGCAGTACTTC

d_gene: TRBD2
abundance: .
v_gene: TRBV10-1
j_gene: TRBJ2-3
CDR3aa: CASSESLAGGTDTQYF
CDR3nt: TGCGCCAGCAGTGAGTCTCTAGCGGGAGGCACGGATACGCAGTATTTT

d_gene: .
abundance: few
v_gene: TRBV5-1
j_gene: TRBJ2-7
CDR3aa: CASSLEGREQYF
CDR3nt: TGCGCCAGCAGCTTGGAGGGACGCGAGCAGTACTTC

d_gene: .
abundance: .
v_gene: TRBV9
j_gene: TRBJ2-2
CDR3aa: CASSSRSWNTGELFF
CDR3nt: TGTGCCAGCAGCTCCCGTAGCTGGAACACCGGGGAGCTGTTTTTT

d_gene: .
abundance: .
v_gene: TRBV7-2
j_gene: TRBJ2-5
CDR3aa: CASSPHLETQYF
CDR3nt: TGTGCCAGCAGCCCCCACCTGGAGACCCAGTACTTC

d_gene: .
abundance: .
v_gene: TRBV7-6
j_gene: TRBJ1-1
CDR3aa: CASSLGEGTEAFF
CDR3nt: TGTGCCAGCAGCTTAGGGGAGGGGACGGAAGCTTTCTTT

d_gene: .
abundance: .
v_gene: TRBV6-5
j_gene: TRBJ1-2
CDR3aa: CASSDSHYGYTF
CDR3nt: TGTGCCAGCAGCGACAGCCACTATGGCTACACCTTC

d_gene: .
abundance: .
v_gene: TRBV5-5
j_gene: TRBJ1-5
CDR3aa: CASREGGNSQPQHF
CDR3nt: TGTGCCAGCAGGGAGGGAGGGAATAGTCAGCCCCAGCATTTT

d_gene: .
abundance: .
v_gene: TRBV6-1
j_gene: TRBJ1-1
CDR3aa: CASSWDRYMNTEAFF
CDR3nt: TGTGCCAGCAGTTGGGACCGTTACATGAACACTGAAGCTTTCTTT

d_gene: TRBD1
abundance: .
v_gene: TRBV5-1
j_gene: TRBJ1-2
CDR3aa: CASSEGASDYGYTF
CDR3nt: TGCGCCAGCAGCGAGGGGGCTAGTGACTATGGCTACACCTTC

d_gene: TRBD1
abundance: .
v_gene: TRBV27
j_gene: TRBJ2-1
CDR3aa: CASSLGTGGNEQFF
CDR3nt: TGTGCCAGCAGTTTAGGGACAGGGGGCAATGAGCAGTTCTTC

d_gene: .
abundance: .
v_gene: TRBV9
j_gene: TRBJ1-3
CDR3aa: CASSPGSGPPGNTIYF
CDR3nt: TGTGCCAGCAGCCCAGGGTCTGGGCCACCTGGAAACACCATATATTTT

d_gene: .
abundance: few
v_gene: TRBV27
j_gene: TRBJ2-7
CDR3aa: CASREGFRQYF
CDR3nt: TGTGCCAGCAGAGAGGGGTTTCGGCAGTACTTC

d_gene: .
abundance: .
v_gene: TRBV7-3
j_gene: TRBJ1-4
CDR3aa: CASSLRGRTDTNEKLFF
CDR3nt: TGTGCCAGCAGCTTAAGGGGGAGAACGGATACTAATGAAAAACTGTTTTTT

d_gene: .
abundance: .
v_gene: TRBV6-5
j_gene: TRBJ2-3
CDR3aa: CASSYVPGEAYTQYF
CDR3nt: TGTGCCAGCAGTTACGTTCCGGGAGAGGCGTATACGCAGTATTTT

d_gene: .
abundance: .
v_gene: TRBV6-5
j_gene: TRBJ1-5
CDR3aa: CASSTEDQPQHF
CDR3nt: TGTGCCAGCAGTACCGAAGATCAGCCCCAGCATTTT

d_gene: TRBD1
abundance: once
v_gene: TRBV10-3
j_gene: TRBJ1-5
CDR3aa: CAISERQGAGNQPQHF
CDR3nt: TGTGCCATCAGTGAGCGACAGGGGGCAGGAAATCAGCCCCAGCATTTT

d_gene: .
abundance: .
v_gene: TRBV6-4
j_gene: TRBJ1-1
CDR3aa: CATRDGSNTEAFF
CDR3nt: TGTGCCACTCGGGATGGATCGAACACTGAAGCTTTCTTT

d_gene: .
abundance: .
v_gene: TRBV9
j_gene: TRBJ1-4
CDR3aa: CASSVGGTTNEKLFF
CDR3nt: TGTGCCAGCAGCGTAGGTGGAACAACTAATGAAAAACTGTTTTTT

d_gene: .
abundance: once
v_gene: TRBV28
j_gene: TRBJ1-5
CDR3aa: CASSLFSTYSNQPQHF
CDR3nt: TGTGCCAGCAGTTTATTCAGCACTTATAGCAATCAGCCCCAGCATTTT